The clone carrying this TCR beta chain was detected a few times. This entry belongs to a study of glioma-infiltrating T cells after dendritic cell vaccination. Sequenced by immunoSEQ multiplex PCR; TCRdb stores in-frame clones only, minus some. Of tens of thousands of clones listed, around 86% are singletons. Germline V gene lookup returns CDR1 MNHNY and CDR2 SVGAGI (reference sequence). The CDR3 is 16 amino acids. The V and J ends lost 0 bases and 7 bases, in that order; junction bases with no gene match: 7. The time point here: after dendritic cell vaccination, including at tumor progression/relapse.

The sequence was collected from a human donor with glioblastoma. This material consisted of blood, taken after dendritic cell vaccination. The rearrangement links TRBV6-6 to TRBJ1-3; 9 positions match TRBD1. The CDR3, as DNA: TGTGCCAGCAGTTACTCGACGGACAGGGGCTGGAACACCATATATTTT. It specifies CASSYSTDRGWNTIYF.